Included here is one TCR beta chain sequence, with context. Its antigen is undetermined. This sample stems from a study of cytomegalovirus exposure and HLA in healthy donors. General study results and limits: In most subjects, TCR beta sequences reportedly gave accurate predictions of HLA-A and HLA-B alleles. The study recorded over 150 TCR beta chains that were cytomegalovirus-associated.

The PCR used 60 Vbeta and 13 Jbeta primers. TCRdb's copy holds only in-frame clones and misses some; the assay was immunoSEQ multiplex PCR. The sample yields approximately 100,000 clones, roughly 79% seen once. CDR1 is SGHTA and CDR2 is FQGNSA in the germline V gene. The V gene lost 1 base and the J gene lost 7 bases, with 11 bases spanning the gap. The CDR3 runs 13 residues. This TCR was recovered from a man aged 45-65 years in good health and CMV-seropositive. This sequence joins TRBV7-2 and TRBJ2-7; D is unresolved. Sequencing was done on a sample of PBMCs. The CDR3 DNA is TGTGCCAGCAGCTTAGGGATCCAGAGGGAGCAGTACTTC. Its protein product is CASSLGIQREQYF.